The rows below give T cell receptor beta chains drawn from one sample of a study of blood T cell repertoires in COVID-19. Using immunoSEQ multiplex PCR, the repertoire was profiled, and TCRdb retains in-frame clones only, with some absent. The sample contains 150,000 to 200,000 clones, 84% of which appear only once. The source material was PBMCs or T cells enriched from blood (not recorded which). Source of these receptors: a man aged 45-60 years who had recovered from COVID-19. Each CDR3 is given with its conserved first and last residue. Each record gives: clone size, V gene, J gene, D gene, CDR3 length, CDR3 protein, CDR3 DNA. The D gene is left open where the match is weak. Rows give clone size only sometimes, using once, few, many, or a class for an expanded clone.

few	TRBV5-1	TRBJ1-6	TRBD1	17	CASSPGQGSLNNSPLHF	TGCGCCAGCAGCCCAGGACAGGGGTCATTAAATAATTCACCCCTCCACTTT
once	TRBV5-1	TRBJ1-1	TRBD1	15	CASSLGQAKNTEAFF	TGCGCCAGCAGCCTGGGACAGGCCAAAAACACTGAAGCTTTCTTT
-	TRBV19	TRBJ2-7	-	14	CASSPTRIQYEQYF	TGTGCCAGTAGCCCGACAAGGATCCAGTACGAGCAGTACTTC
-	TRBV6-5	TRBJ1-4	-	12	CASGGKHEKLFF	TGTGCCTCCGGGGGGAAGCATGAAAAACTGTTTTTT
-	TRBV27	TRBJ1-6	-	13	CASTGGGGSPLHF	TGTGCCAGCACCGGGGGGGGCGGATCACCCCTCCACTTT
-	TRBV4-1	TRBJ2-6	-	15	CASSQVTFGANVLTF	TGCGCCAGCAGCCAAGTCACATTTGGGGCCAACGTCCTGACTTTC
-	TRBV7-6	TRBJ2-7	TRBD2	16	CASSLGTGLAAYEQYF	TGTGCCAGCAGCTTAGGAACCGGACTAGCGGCCTACGAGCAGTACTTC
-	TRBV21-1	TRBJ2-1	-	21	CASSRPHSGTRLYSSYNEQFF	TGTGCCAGCAGCAGGCCCCACTCCGGGACTAGACTATACAGCTCCTACAATGAGCAGTTCTTC
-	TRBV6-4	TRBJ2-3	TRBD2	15	CASSDTSGGGDTQYF	TGTGCCAGCAGTGATACTAGCGGGGGAGGTGATACGCAGTATTTT
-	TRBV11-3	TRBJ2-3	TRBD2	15	CASSSAGGATDTQYF	TGTGCCAGCAGTTCTGCGGGGGGGGCTACAGATACGCAGTATTTT
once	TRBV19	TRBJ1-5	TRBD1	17	CASTHLDRGSSNQPQHF	TGTGCCAGCACTCATTTGGACAGGGGGAGTAGCAATCAGCCCCAGCATTTT
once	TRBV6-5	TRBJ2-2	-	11	CASEATGELFF	TGTGCCAGCGAGGCTACCGGGGAGCTGTTTTTT
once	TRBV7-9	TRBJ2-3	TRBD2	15	CASSAGLAGADTQYF	TGTGCCAGCAGCGCCGGACTAGCGGGGGCAGATACGCAGTATTTT
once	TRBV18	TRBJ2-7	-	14	CASSDSARDYEQYF	TGTGCCAGCTCGGACAGTGCCCGGGACTACGAGCAGTACTTC
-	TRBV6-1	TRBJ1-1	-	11	CASSEADSRVF	TGTGCCAGCAGTGAAGCGGACTCGAGGGTCTTT
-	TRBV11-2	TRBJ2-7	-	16	CASSLNGAGKPYEQYF	TGTGCCAGCAGCTTAAATGGGGCAGGGAAGCCCTACGAGCAGTACTTC
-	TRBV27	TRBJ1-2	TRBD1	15	CASSTRTGWNYGYTF	TGTGCCAGCAGTACCAGGACAGGGTGGAACTATGGCTACACCTTC
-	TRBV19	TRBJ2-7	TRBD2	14	CASSIQRGTYEQYF	TGTGCCAGTAGTATCCAGCGGGGGACCTACGAGCAGTACTTC
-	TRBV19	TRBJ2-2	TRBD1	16	CASTPTDRVGVGELFF	TGTGCCAGTACTCCGACCGACAGGGTTGGGGTCGGGGAGCTGTTTTTT
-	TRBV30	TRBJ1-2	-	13	CAYNGRGAYGYTF	TGTGCTTACAATGGGCGTGGCGCCTATGGCTACACCTTC